A selection of T cell receptor beta chains follows, all from one sample in a study of esophageal squamous cell carcinoma under preoperative chemotherapy. MiXCR, run by TCRdb on the PCR reads, gives a single entry per CDR3 protein. The data contain 30,000 or so distinct CDR3 sequences, around 50% of them singletons. Collection of the sample occurred from a patient given preoperative chemotherapy. These receptors came from a human donor with esophageal squamous cell carcinoma. The donor label of this sample is uncertain. The CDR3 runs from the conserved cysteine through the conserved F or W. The order of the fields is V gene, J gene, D gene, CDR3 protein. D genes are given only for firm matches.

TRBV6-1	TRBJ2-5	-	CASRFASQETQYF
TRBV12-3/TRBV12-4	TRBJ1-6	TRBD1	CASRDGTGISPLHF
TRBV27	TRBJ2-5	TRBD2	CASSQRLAGGGGETQYF
TRBV7-9	TRBJ2-1	TRBD2	CASSPPSAGRAGDNEQFF
TRBV12-3/TRBV12-4	TRBJ2-1	-	CASSDRELRVNEQFF
TRBV7-8	TRBJ2-3	-	CASSNLGGWPGDTQYF
TRBV7-2	-	TRBD2	CASSYGGPVGGLAGVWRGTQYF
TRBV5-1	-	-	CASTSLPGEGEQYF
TRBV11-3	TRBJ2-1	TRBD2	CASSFSSGHPPNEQFF
TRBV5-1	TRBJ2-2	TRBD2	CASSHDSGGAPGELFF
TRBV7-8	TRBJ2-2	TRBD1	CASRRLQGASTEELFF
TRBV7-6	-	TRBD2	CASSGGRVQDTQYF
TRBV7-6	TRBJ2-5	-	CASRVFRGRDQETQYF
TRBV6-1	-	-	CASSPAPGTETLFF
TRBV7-2	TRBJ2-3	-	CASSPRVSQRDTQYF
TRBV12-3/TRBV12-4	TRBJ2-5	TRBD1	CASSVQGALEQYF
TRBV19	TRBJ2-5	-	CASSIAGLLETQYF
TRBV5-8	TRBJ2-7	TRBD1	CASSSGTGVPYEQYF